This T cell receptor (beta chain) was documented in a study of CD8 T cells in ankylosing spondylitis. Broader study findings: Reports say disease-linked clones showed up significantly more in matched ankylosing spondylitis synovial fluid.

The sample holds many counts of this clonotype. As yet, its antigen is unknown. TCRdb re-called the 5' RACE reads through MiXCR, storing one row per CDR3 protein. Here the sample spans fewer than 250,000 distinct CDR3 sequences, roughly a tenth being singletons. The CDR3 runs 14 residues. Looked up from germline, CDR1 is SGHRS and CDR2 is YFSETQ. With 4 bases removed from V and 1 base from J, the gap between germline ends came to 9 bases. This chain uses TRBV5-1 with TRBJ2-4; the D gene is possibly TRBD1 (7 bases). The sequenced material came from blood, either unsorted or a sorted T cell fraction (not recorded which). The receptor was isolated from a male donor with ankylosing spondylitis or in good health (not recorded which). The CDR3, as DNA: TGCGCCAGCAGCCCAGGGGGGGCCAAAAACATTCAGTACTTC. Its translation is CASSPGGAKNIQYF. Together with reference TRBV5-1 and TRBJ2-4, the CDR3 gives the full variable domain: KAGVTQTPRYLIKTRGQQVTLSCSPISGHRSVSWYQQTPGQGLQFLFEYFSETQRNKGNFPGRFSGRQFSNSRSEMNVSTLELGDSALYLCASSPGGAKNIQYFGAGTRLSVL.